The 19 T cell receptor beta chains presented below share a single source sample, sequenced in a study of blood T cell repertoires in COVID-19. Sequenced by immunoSEQ multiplex PCR; TCRdb stores in-frame clones only, minus some. There are some 40,000 clones in the sample; more than 85% occur only once, and less than 6% lies in the top ten. Sequencing was done on a sample of peripheral blood. Source of these receptors: a woman aged 80 or over with acute or convalescent COVID-19.

The V gene is TRBV7-8, the J gene TRBJ2-5, with TRBD2 identical over 7 bases. CDR1 is SGHVS and CDR2 is FQNEAQ in the germline V gene. Trimming at V came to 5 bases and at J to 5 bases, leaving 5 bases not matched to a gene. The CDR3 runs to 13 residues. The CDR3 coding sequence is TGTGCCAGCAGCCTCCCGGGGGGTGAGACCCAGTACTTC. This sequence encodes CASSLPGGETQYF.

V usage is TRBV7-8 and J usage is TRBJ1-1; a weak D match, TRBD1 (5 bases). Trimming pared 5 bases from V and 6 bases from J, leaving 10 bases between. The germline CDR1 and CDR2 sequences are SGHVS and FQNEAQ. The CDR3 sequence is 12 residues long. The CDR3 DNA reads TGTGCCAGCAGCCGGGACTGGCCTGAAGCTTTCTTT. Its translation is CASSRDWPEAFF.

The V and J genes are TRBV5-1 and TRBJ1-1; 9 positions match TRBD1. Germline CDR1 reads SGHRS; CDR2 reads YFSETQ. V lost 4 bases and J lost 6; bases outside the gene matches: 7. This CDR3 has 14 residues. The CDR3 spells CASSRPGQGSEAFF. For the CDR3, the DNA is TGCGCCAGCAGCAGGCCGGGACAGGGATCTGAAGCTTTCTTT.

A single count supports this clone. This chain connects TRBV7-2 to TRBJ1-2; perhaps TRBD1 as D (6 bases). Trimming removed 0 bases at V and 3 bases at J, with 11 bases between. Germline CDR1 and CDR2: SGHTA and FQGNSA. CDR3 length: 15 amino acids. The CDR3 DNA reads TGTGCCAGCAGCTTAGCCGGGACATCCTACTATGGCTACACCTTC. This translates into CASSLAGTSYYGYTF.

This chain joins TRBV3-1 (or the pseudogene TRBV3-2) and TRBJ1-1, with 9 bases identical to TRBD1. CDR1 and CDR2 (germline): LGHDT, YNNKEL (reference sequence). V shed 4 bases, J shed 9 bases, and the junction held 9 bases outside the gene matches. The CDR3 extends over 14 amino acids. The CDR3: CASSPGTGLYQAFF. CDR3 bases: TGTGCCAGCAGCCCGGGGACAGGGTTATATCAAGCTTTCTTT.

The rearrangement joins TRBV30 to TRBJ2-5; D perhaps matches TRBD2 (6 bases). Trimming pared 0 bases from V and 5 bases from J, leaving 10 bases between. The CDR3 loop spans 13 amino acids. CDR1 is GTSNPN and CDR2 is SVGIG in the germline V gene (reference sequence). CDR3 coding DNA: TGTGCCTGGAGTGTGGGGGGAGCGGAGACCCAGTACTTC. Residues: CAWSVGGAETQYF.

This clone was observed once. The rearrangement uses TRBV5-1 and TRBJ2-5, with a possible D match to TRBD1 (6 bases). The CDR3 length is 15 residues. Germline CDR1 reads SGHRS; CDR2 reads YFSETQ. Deletions cut 2 bases from V and 5 bases from J, with 16 bases between. CDR3 nucleotides: TGCGCCAGCAGCTTACTATCGTCAGGGGCCGAGACCCAGTACTTC. Translated: CASSLLSSGAETQYF.

The rearrangement links TRBV30 to TRBJ1-5; 10 bases are shared with TRBD1. Germline CDR1 and CDR2: GTSNPN and SVGIG (reference sequence). J was trimmed by 5 bases and V by 2 bases; bases with no gene match: 12. CDR3 length: 17 residues. In nucleotides, the CDR3 is TGTGCCTGGAGTCCGAGGGACAGGGGAATGAGGGATCAGCCCCAGCATTTT. It yields the protein CAWSPRDRGMRDQPQHF.

V usage is TRBV5-1 and J usage is TRBJ2-1; a possible D gene is TRBD2 (6 bases). V shed 4 bases and J shed 4 bases, with 12 bases lying between them. This CDR3 region has 14 residues. Germline V gene lookup returns CDR1 SGHRS and CDR2 YFSETQ. The CDR3 nucleotides are TGCGCCAGCAGCGGGGGGACCGTTTACAATGAGCAGTTCTTC. This sequence encodes CASSGGTVYNEQFF.

This clone was picked up a small number of times. The chain is built from TRBV6-5 and TRBJ2-2; 9 bases are shared with TRBD1. Trimming cost V 6 bases and J 1 base; bases outside gene matches: 3. Germline values: CDR1 MNHEY, CDR2 SVGAGI. CDR3 size: 15 residues. The CDR3 DNA follows: TGTGCCAGCAGGGGGACAGGGCGGAACACCGGGGAGCTGTTTTTT. Residues: CASRGTGRNTGELFF.

The chain carries TRBV19 and TRBJ1-6; D is perhaps TRBD1 (6 bases). CDR1 and CDR2 (germline): LNHDA, SQIVND (reference sequence). The length of the CDR3 is 13 residues. Trimming removed 2 bases at V and 12 bases at J, with 11 bases between. CDR3 residues: CASSIYRERPLHF. The CDR3 nucleotides read TGTGCCAGTAGTATATACAGGGAGAGACCCCTCCACTTT.

This sequence joins TRBV7-2 and TRBJ1-1, with a tentative D call TRBD1 (6 bases). V was trimmed by 5 bases and J by 11 bases, leaving 15 bases between them. The CDR3 contains 12 residues. CDR1 is SGHTA and CDR2 is FQGNSA in the germline V gene. The CDR3 sequence: CASSRDGTRAFF. The CDR3 nucleotides are TGTGCCAGCAGCCGTGATGGGACAAGGGCTTTCTTT. The full variable domain, with the rest looked up from reference TRBV7-2 and TRBJ1-1, is GAGVSQSPSNKVTEKGKDVELRCDPISGHTALYWYRQSLGQGLEFLIYFQGNSAPDKSGLPSDRFSAERTGGSVSTLTIQRTQQEDSAVYLCASSRDGTRAFFGQGTRLTVV.

This clone was observed a few times. The chain links TRBV18 to TRBJ1-2; 9 bases are a match to TRBD1. The germline gives CDR1 KGHSH, CDR2 LQKENI. The CDR3 is 15 residues long. V trimming: 4 bases; J trimming: 6 bases; junction bases outside the gene matches: 9. The CDR3 DNA sequence: TGTGCCAGCTCACTCAGGGACAGGGTGATAGATGGCTACACCTTC. Translated: CASSLRDRVIDGYTF.

The chain joins TRBV12-3 or TRBV12-4 to TRBJ1-5, with 7 positions matching TRBD1. With 1 base clipped from V and 14 bases from J, the junction kept 8 bases outside the gene matches. This CDR3 is 13 amino acids long. For the CDR3, the DNA is TGTGCCAGCAGTTTAGGGGGCAGGGGGTACAAGCATTTT. It codes for CASSLGGRGYKHF.

The V gene is TRBV5-5, the J gene TRBJ1-5; no clear D gene. Per germline, CDR1 SGHKS and CDR2 YYEKEE (reference sequence). The CDR3 loop spans 16 amino acids. The V end was cut by 0 bases, the J end by 3 bases, with 13 bases between. CDR3 protein: CASSLAAGGLNQPQHF. As DNA, the CDR3 is TGTGCCAGCAGCTTGGCGGCTGGAGGGCTCAATCAGCCCCAGCATTTT.

This rearrangement joins TRBV6-1 to TRBJ1-2, with D hard to call. V was shortened by 1 base and J by 1 base, with 10 bases between the two germline ends. Germline CDR1 reads MNHNS; CDR2 reads SASEGT. The CDR3 is 15 amino acids. CDR3: CASSEGRPNNYGYTF. In DNA form, the CDR3 reads TGTGCCAGCAGTGAAGGGAGGCCAAATAACTATGGCTACACCTTC.

V and J are TRBV3-1 (or the pseudogene TRBV3-2) and TRBJ2-7; TRBD1 agrees at 8 bases. Trimming cost V 5 bases and J 9 bases; bases outside gene matches: 9. The CDR3 contains 13 residues. Germline values: CDR1 LGHDT, CDR2 YNNKEL (reference sequence). The CDR3 nucleotides are TGTGCCAGCAGCTACTTGGGGACAGGCGGGCAGTACTTC. Its protein is CASSYLGTGGQYF.

The J gene is TRBJ2-5, the V gene TRBV5-1, with 10 bases aligning to TRBD1. The V gene end was trimmed by 3 bases and the J gene end by 6 bases; junction bases not matched to a gene: 11. CDR1 and CDR2 (germline): SGHRS, YFSETQ. The CDR3 is 16 residues long. The CDR3 DNA reads as TGCGCCAGCAGCTCGTCGACAGGGGGCACGGGAAAGACCCAGTACTTC. It is translated as CASSSSTGGTGKTQYF. Full variable domain (missing parts from reference TRBV5-1 and TRBJ2-5): KAGVTQTPRYLIKTRGQQVTLSCSPISGHRSVSWYQQTPGQGLQFLFEYFSETQRNKGNFPGRFSGRQFSNSRSEMNVSTLELGDSALYLCASSSSTGGTGKTQYFGPGTRLLVL.

The chain employs TRBV24-1 and TRBJ1-2; D ambiguous. This CDR3 has 16 amino acids. V lost 8 bases and J 6 bases, leaving 24 bases between the germline ends. CDR1 is KGHDR, CDR2 SFDVKD, per germline. The CDR3 DNA follows: TGTGCCACCATCACCTCCACCTACCGGGGAGAGGATGGCTACACCTTC. Translated, it gives CATITSTYRGEDGYTF.